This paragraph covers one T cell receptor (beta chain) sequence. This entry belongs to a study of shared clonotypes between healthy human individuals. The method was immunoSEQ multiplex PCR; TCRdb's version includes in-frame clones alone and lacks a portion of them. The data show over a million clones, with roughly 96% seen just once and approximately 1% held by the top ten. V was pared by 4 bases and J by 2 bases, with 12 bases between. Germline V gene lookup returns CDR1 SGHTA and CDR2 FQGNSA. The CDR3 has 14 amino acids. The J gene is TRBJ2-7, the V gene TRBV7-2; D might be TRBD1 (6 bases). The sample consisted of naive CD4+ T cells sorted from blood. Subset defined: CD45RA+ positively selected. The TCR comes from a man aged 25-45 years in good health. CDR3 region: CASSSGRTAYEQYF. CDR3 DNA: TGTGCCAGCAGCTCTGGACGGACAGCCTACGAGCAGTACTTC.